What follows are 19 T cell receptor beta chains derived from one specimen sequenced in a study of cytomegalovirus exposure and HLA in healthy donors. Primers included in the PCR were 60 Vbeta and 13 Jbeta primers. This table comes from immunoSEQ multiplex PCR, and its TCRdb copy is limited to in-frame clones, with some not included. The sample yields about 72,000 clones, 65% to 70% seen once. The sample comprised PBMCs. These TCRs come from a man aged 35 to 55 in good health and CMV-seropositive.

This chain uses TRBV21-1 with TRBJ2-7; the table's D call, TRBD1, was not checked against the DNA. TRBV21-1 is deemed a pseudogene. The CDR3 spans 15 residues. The chain's CDR3 is CASSKRQGEAYEQYF. CDR3 coding DNA: TGTGCCAGCAGCAAACGGCAGGGGGAGGCCTACGAGCAGTACTTC.

The chain couples TRBV27 to TRBJ1-2; D is uncertain. This CDR3 spans 14 amino acids. Germline lookup yields CDR1 MNHEY and CDR2 SMNVEV (reference sequence). V was trimmed by 6 bases and J by 2 bases, leaving 13 bases between them. This CDR3 is CASSPPGYNYGYTF. CDR3 in DNA: TGTGCCAGCAGCCCTCCGGGGTACAACTATGGCTACACCTTC.

This clone was seen a few times. The chain links TRBV30 to TRBJ1-4; TRBD1 matches 7 bases. Germline V lookup: CDR1 GTSNPN, CDR2 SVGIG (reference sequence). The CDR3 is 13 amino acids. The V gene end was trimmed by 2 bases and the J gene end by 8 bases; junction bases not matched to a gene: 5. The CDR3, as DNA: TGTGCCTGGAGTAGGGGGCACGGGGAAAAACTGTTTTTT. It specifies CAWSRGHGEKLFF.

About this clone itself: Relative to the germline gene, one junction end is altered; a read error may explain this. V gene TRBV6-1 combines with J gene TRBJ2-5, with TRBD2 identical over 14 bases. Germline V gives CDR1 MNHNS, CDR2 SASEGT. The CDR3 is 16 residues long. CDR3 in amino acids: CASSEGLAGGQETQYF. The CDR3 nucleotides read TGTGCCAGCAGCGAAGGACTAGCGGGGGGTCAAGAGACCCAGTACTTC.

V usage is TRBV6-1 and J usage is TRBJ1-1; 8 bases align to TRBD1. Losses at the gene ends were 10 bases for V and 11 bases for J; bases not matched to a gene: 6. CDR1 is MNHNS, CDR2 SASEGT, per germline. This CDR3 region has 10 residues. Written as DNA, the CDR3 is TGTGCCACCAGGACAGGGCAGGCTTTCTTT. Translation gives CATRTGQAFF.

This clone was recorded once. The J gene is TRBJ2-3, the V gene TRBV6-1, with 7 bases identical to TRBD1. The ends lost 2 bases at V and 1 base at J; junction bases unmatched: 9. CDR3 length: 17 residues. The germline CDR1 and CDR2 sequences are MNHNS and SASEGT. CDR3 in amino acids: CASSEFRGGGGTDTQYF. CDR3 DNA sequence: TGTGCCAGCAGTGAATTTCGAGGGGGCGGAGGCACAGATACGCAGTATTTT.

The rearrangement joins TRBV2 to TRBJ1-4, with D possibly TRBD1 on 5 matching bases. V lost 1 base and J 8 bases, leaving 11 bases between the germline ends. This CDR3 has 14 amino acids. The V gene's germline CDR1 is SNHLY and CDR2 FYNNEI. For the CDR3, the DNA is TGTGCCAGCAGTGAAGGGGGCAGAGGAGAAAAACTGTTTTTT. Amino acid sequence: CASSEGGRGEKLFF.

The rearrangement uses TRBV9 and TRBJ1-2; 9 bases align to TRBD1. This CDR3 has 15 residues. Germline V CDR1 and CDR2: SGDLS, YYNGEE. V was pared by 4 bases and J by 5 bases, with 9 bases of the junction left unmatched. As DNA, the CDR3 is TGTGCCAGCAGCCCACAGGGGGCTTCATGGTATGGCTACACCTTC. This translates into CASSPQGASWYGYTF.

This rearrangement joins TRBV7-8 to TRBJ2-1; D is undetermined. The V gene's germline CDR1 is SGHVS and CDR2 FQNEAQ. The CDR3 runs to 12 residues. V was trimmed by 6 bases and J by 8 bases, leaving 11 bases between them. CDR3 nucleotide sequence: TGTGCCAGCAGTTCCGTATTCGATGAGCAGTTCTTC. This gives the protein CASSSVFDEQFF. Full variable domain (missing parts from reference TRBV7-8 and TRBJ2-1): GAGVSQSPRYKVAKRGQDVALRCDPISGHVSLFWYQQALGQGPEFLTYFQNEAQLDKSGLPSDRFFAERPEGSVSTLKIQRTQQEDSAVYLCASSSVFDEQFFGPGTRLTVL.

This clone was detected once. In DNA form, the CDR3 reads TGTGCCAGCAGCTTTCCCCAGCGGGGGGGCGGAACAGATACGCAGTATTTT. This sequence encodes CASSFPQRGGGTDTQYF. The V gene is TRBV7-2, the J gene TRBJ2-3; 10 nucleotides match TRBD2. Germline CDR1 SGHTA, CDR2 FQGNSA. After removal of 3 bases from V and 3 bases from J, the junction contained 9 bases not matched to a gene. The CDR3 contains 17 residues.

The rearrangement uses TRBV29-1 and TRBJ2-5; 9 bases are shared with TRBD1. The CDR3 sequence is 13 residues long. CDR1 and CDR2 from the germline V gene are SQVTM and ANQGSEA. Losses at the gene ends were 6 bases for V and 5 bases for J; bases not matched to a gene: 7. CDR3 loop: CSVWTGALETQYF. The CDR3 nucleotides are TGCAGCGTCTGGACAGGGGCCCTGGAGACCCAGTACTTC.

The chain is built from TRBV28 and TRBJ1-2, with D perhaps matching TRBD1 (6 bases). The CDR3 spans 13 residues. V was trimmed by 6 bases and J by 7 bases, leaving 15 bases between them. CDR1 and CDR2 from the germline V gene are MDHEN and SYDVKM. In DNA, the CDR3 is TGTGCCAGCAGATCCACAGGGCTCCTTGGCTACACCTTC. It codes for CASRSTGLLGYTF.

This clone occurred once. The rearrangement links TRBV12-5 to TRBJ2-1; D remains ambiguous. There are 11 residues in the CDR3. Germline loops: CDR1 LGHNT, CDR2 FRNRAP. V dropped 3 bases and J dropped 12 bases, with 9 bases sitting between them. The DNA of the CDR3 is TGTGCTAGTGGTTTAAATCCAGGGCAGTTCTTC. Translated, it gives CASGLNPGQFF. The variable domain in full, with the rest retrieved from reference TRBV12-5 and TRBJ2-1, is DARVTQTPRHKVTEMGQEVTMRCQPILGHNTVFWYRQTMMQGLELLAYFRNRAPLDDSGMPKDRFSAEMPDATLATLKIQPSEPRDSAVYFCASGLNPGQFFGPGTRLTVL.

This chain uses TRBV7-9 with TRBJ2-7, with TRBD1 matching over 7 bases. With V trimmed by 6 bases and J by 3 bases, 5 bases remained unmatched. CDR1 SEHNR and CDR2 FQNEAQ come from the germline V gene (reference sequence). This CDR3 is 13 amino acids long. The CDR3 region has the DNA TGTGCCAGCAGTTCAACAGGGGACTACGAGCAGTACTTC. Its translation: CASSSTGDYEQYF. Variable domain in full (rest from reference TRBV7-9 and TRBJ2-7): DTGVSQNPRHKITKRGQNVTFRCDPISEHNRLYWYRQTLGQGPEFLTYFQNEAQLEKSRLLSDRFSAERPKGSFSTLEIQRTEQGDSAMYLCASSSTGDYEQYFGPGTRLTVT.

J is TRBJ1-3 and V is TRBV5-6; D possibly corresponds to TRBD1 (5 bases). The V gene's germline CDR1 is SGHDT and CDR2 YYEEEE. Trimming pared 4 bases from V and 7 bases from J, leaving 12 bases between. The CDR3 totals 13 residues. The CDR3 spells CASSQGLGNTIYF. The CDR3 nucleotides are TGTGCCAGCAGCCAGGGCCTTGGGAACACCATATATTTT.

The chain is built from TRBV7-2 and TRBJ1-6; D perhaps matches TRBD1 (5 bases). CDR1 is SGHTA and CDR2 is FQGNSA in the germline V gene. Trimming pared 6 bases from V and 10 bases from J, leaving 16 bases between. CDR3 length equals 14 residues. The CDR3 protein is CASSAGLSSSPLHF. CDR3 DNA sequence: TGTGCCAGCAGTGCAGGGTTGAGCAGCTCACCCCTCCACTTT.

This chain joins TRBV10-3 and TRBJ2-2; 8 positions match TRBD1. V lost 2 bases, J lost 3 bases, and 5 bases stayed unmatched. CDR1 is ENHRY, CDR2 SYGVKD, per germline. The CDR3 has 16 residues. CDR3 loop: CAISETRGRYTGELFF. CDR3 DNA sequence: TGTGCCATCAGTGAGACCAGGGGGCGTTACACCGGGGAGCTGTTTTTT.

The chain uses TRBV9 and TRBJ2-2; 8 bases map to TRBD2. The CDR3 contains 18 residues. V shed 0 bases and J 3 bases; nucleotides not matched to a gene: 10. CDR1 and CDR2 (germline): SGDLS, YYNGEE. CDR3 DNA sequence: TGTGCCAGCAGCGTAGTGCCCAGCGGGGGCCCCTACACCGGGGAGCTGTTTTTT. Amino acid sequence: CASSVVPSGGPYTGELFF.

A word on this clone: A read error may account for a junction end that differs from germline. The chain recombines TRBV2 with TRBJ1-2; D possibly corresponds to TRBD1 (5 bases). The CDR3 is made up of 13 amino acids. Germline lookup yields CDR1 SNHLY and CDR2 FYNNEI. CDR3 in DNA: TGTGCCAGCAGGGAAGACAGTTTAGTTGGCTACACCTTC. Translated, it gives CASREDSLVGYTF.